Presented here are 17 T cell receptor beta chains from one specimen sequenced in a study of CD8 T cells in Susac syndrome. cDNA came from about 0.5 to 1 ug RNA primed by random hexamers. TCRdb itself ran the immunoSEQ multiplex PCR reads through MiXCR, one entry per CDR3 protein. The sample records 300,000 or so distinct CDR3 sequences, about 90% being singletons. Specimen: CD4+ T cells from PBMCs. The receptors here all came from a human donor with multiple sclerosis.

This clonotype was detected once. The V call is TRBV19, the J call TRBJ1-5; TRBD1 agrees at 9 bases. The CDR3 is 14 amino acids. V lost 7 bases, J lost 1 base, and 2 bases stayed unmatched. From germline, CDR1 is LNHDA and CDR2 SQIVND (reference sequence). The CDR3 spells CASKGTGSNQPQHF. The CDR3 DNA reads TGTGCCAGTAAGGGGACAGGGAGCAATCAGCCCCAGCATTTT.

The rearrangement links TRBV20-1 to TRBJ2-5, with a weak D call TRBD2 (6 bases). Germline V lookup: CDR1 DFQATT, CDR2 SNEGSKA (reference sequence). CDR3 length equals 13 residues. The V gene lost 5 bases and the J gene lost 7 bases, with 17 bases spanning the gap. The CDR3 sequence: CSAPGTDPRTQYF. Here the CDR3 DNA reads TGCAGTGCTCCCGGGACTGACCCCCGGACCCAGTACTTC.

The V and J genes are TRBV28 and TRBJ2-5; perhaps TRBD2 as D (6 bases). Germline V CDR1 and CDR2: MDHEN, SYDVKM. Between the trimmed V and J ends, which lost 3 bases and 9 bases, there was a span of 11 bases. The CDR3 runs to 12 residues. CDR3 amino acids: CASSFLGGPQYF. The CDR3 nucleotides read TGTGCCAGCAGTTTTCTGGGGGGACCCCAGTACTTC.

V gene TRBV4-2 combines with J gene TRBJ2-5; 8 bases line up with TRBD2. The CDR3 runs 17 residues. Germline CDR1 is LGHNA and CDR2 is YNFKEQ. The junction had 11 bases not matched to a gene; V was cut back by 0 bases and J by 5 bases. CDR3: CASSQDGGAGDGETQYF. The CDR3 bases are TGTGCCAGCAGCCAAGATGGGGGAGCGGGAGACGGGGAGACCCAGTACTTC.

This clonotype was counted only a few times. The rearrangement uses TRBV19 and TRBJ2-3; 9 nucleotides agree with TRBD2. This CDR3 comprises 13 residues. Trimming at V came to 9 bases and at J to 1 base, leaving 2 bases not matched to a gene. The germline gives CDR1 LNHDA, CDR2 SQIVND (reference sequence). CDR3 sequence: CASRTSGTDTQYF. CDR3 DNA sequence: TGTGCCAGCAGGACTAGCGGCACAGATACGCAGTATTTT. Looking up the rest from reference TRBV19 and TRBJ2-3 gives the full variable domain: DGGITQSPKYLFRKEGQNVTLSCEQNLNHDAMYWYRQDPGQGLRLIYYSQIVNDFQKGDIAEGYSVSREKKESFPLTVTSAQKNPTAFYLCASRTSGTDTQYFGPGTRLTVL.

The chain joins TRBV4-3 to TRBJ2-1; no definite D call. Germline values: CDR1 LGHNA, CDR2 YSLEER. Deletions cut 2 bases from V and 0 bases from J, with 8 bases between. This CDR3 region has 15 residues. The CDR3 loop reads CASSQQTDSYNEQFF. The CDR3 DNA reads as TGCGCCAGCAGCCAACAGACTGACTCCTACAATGAGCAGTTCTTC.

This clonotype was recorded a few times. The CDR3 bases are TGTGCCAGCAGCGGGGGGTTCTACGAGCAGTACTTC. Its translation is CASSGGFYEQYF. The chain links TRBV7-8 to TRBJ2-7; D possibly corresponds to TRBD2 (6 bases). The germline CDR1 and CDR2 sequences are SGHVS and FQNEAQ. The CDR3 spans 12 residues. The V end lost 5 bases, the J end lost 3 bases, and 8 bases lay between the germline ends.

The chain joins TRBV2 to TRBJ2-3; tentative D call: TRBD1 (6 bases). V shed 8 bases and J shed 2 bases, with 14 bases lying between them. The CDR3 length is 14 residues. Germline V gene lookup returns CDR1 SNHLY and CDR2 FYNNEI. The CDR3 region is CASPTGVNTDTQYF. DNA of the CDR3: TGTGCCAGCCCGACAGGAGTAAACACAGATACGCAGTATTTT.

The chain couples TRBV7-2 to TRBJ1-2; tentatively, D is TRBD1 (5 bases). CDR1 is SGHTA, CDR2 FQGNSA, per germline. Trimming removed 5 bases from V and 8 bases from J, with 15 bases in between. The CDR3 consists of 13 residues. The CDR3 DNA is TGTGCCAGCAGCCCCCGGGGGATCTGGGGCTACACCTTC. Translated, it gives CASSPRGIWGYTF.

J is TRBJ1-2 and V is TRBV12-3 or TRBV12-4; D is unresolved. Deletions cut 3 bases from V and 4 bases from J, with 9 bases between. This CDR3 comprises 13 residues. CDR3: CASSLPPGYGYTF. The CDR3 region has the DNA TGTGCCAGCAGTTTGCCACCCGGCTATGGCTACACCTTC.

Concerning this clonotype itself: The junction does not match germline at one end; this may be a read error. CDR3 DNA sequence: TGTGCCAGCAGTTTAGGGGGCACCGCCTACGAGCGGTACTTC. Translating gives CASSLGGTAYERYF. The V gene is TRBV6-2 or TRBV6-3, the J gene TRBJ2-7; 7 bases agree with TRBD1. The CDR3 runs 14 residues. Germline-derived CDR1 and CDR2 are MNHEY and SVGEGT.

The gene calls are TRBV6-5 and TRBJ2-7; no definite D call. The germline V gene encodes CDR1 MNHEY and CDR2 SVGAGI. The CDR3 extends over 15 amino acids. Trimming shortened V by 6 bases and J by 1 base, and 16 bases separated the two germline ends. As DNA, the CDR3 is TGTGCCAGCAGGCCTCACCTTGCAAAGTCCTACGAGCAGTACTTC. Protein product: CASRPHLAKSYEQYF.

CDR3 nucleotide sequence: TGTGCCTCTCACAGGGGGTATAGGTCCGGGGAGCTGTTTTTT. Protein product: CASHRGYRSGELFF. V is TRBV30 and J is TRBJ2-2, with 8 bases matching TRBD1. This CDR3 contains 14 residues. Germline CDR1 GTSNPN, CDR2 SVGIG (reference sequence). V trimming: 7 bases; J trimming: 6 bases; junction bases outside the gene matches: 10.

V gene TRBV6-2 or TRBV6-3 combines with J gene TRBJ2-3; the match to TRBD2 covers 16 bases. In germline, CDR1 is MNHEY, CDR2 SVGEGT. J lost 8 bases, V lost 5 bases, and 22 bases had no gene match. This CDR3 contains 21 residues. The CDR3 coding sequence is TGTGCCAGCAGTCCCCAAGGGACTAGCGGGAGGGCCGGAAGGGGTCAAGGTACGCAGTATTTT. Protein: CASSPQGTSGRAGRGQGTQYF.

This clonotype was counted once. The J gene is TRBJ1-5, the V gene TRBV7-9, with D maybe TRBD1 (6 bases). Germline V lookup: CDR1 SEHNR, CDR2 FQNEAQ (reference sequence). The CDR3 is made up of 18 amino acids. Between the trimmed V and J ends, which lost 1 base and 8 bases, there was a span of 24 bases. CDR3 residues: CASSLGSLKGVIFEPQHF. The DNA for the CDR3 is TGTGCCAGCAGCTTAGGCTCCCTCAAGGGGGTGATTTTCGAGCCCCAGCATTTT. The variable domain in full, completed from reference TRBV7-9 and TRBJ1-5, reads DTGVSQNPRHKITKRGQNVTFRCDPISEHNRLYWYRQTLGQGPEFLTYFQNEAQLEKSRLLSDRFSAERPKGSFSTLEIQRTEQGDSAMYLCASSLGSLKGVIFEPQHFGDGTRLSIL.

This chain joins TRBV20-1 and TRBJ2-3; 8 bases are a match to TRBD2. V shed 3 bases, J shed 2 bases, and the junction held 4 bases outside the gene matches. The V gene's germline CDR1 is DFQATT and CDR2 SNEGSKA (reference sequence). CDR3 length equals 14 residues. CDR3 protein: CSASGGAYTDTQYF. The CDR3 coding sequence is TGCAGTGCTAGCGGGGGGGCCTACACAGATACGCAGTATTTT.

The chain links TRBV11-2 to TRBJ1-1; maybe TRBD1 (6 bases). CDR3 size: 14 residues. Trimming took 4 bases from V and 4 from J, leaving 13 bases between them. CDR1 is SGHAT, CDR2 FQNNGV, per germline. The CDR3 DNA reads TGTGCCAGCAGCTATGAACGGACAGCCACTGAAGCTTTCTTT. It translates to CASSYERTATEAFF.